This paragraph reports one TCR beta chain. This entry belongs to a study of sequential checkpoint blockade in melanoma. Turning to the study itself: Patients were randomized 1:1 to nivolumab-then-ipilimumab or ipilimumab-then-nivolumab first-line. Maintenance nivolumab came after either treatment sequence.

With V trimmed by 0 bases and J by 3 bases, 1 base remained unmatched. Germline CDR1 reads MGHRA; CDR2 reads YSYEKL. CDR3 length equals 15 residues. Clones were read by immunoSEQ multiplex PCR, and TCRdb kept only the in-frame ones, dropping some. There are fewer than 40,000 clones in the sample; nearly 90% occur only once, and under 15% lies in the top ten. Treatment given: randomized to nivolumab then ipilimumab (arm A) or the reverse (arm B). The sample consisted of CD8+ T cells sorted from blood (inferred from file names), taken from a patient given nivolumab and ipilimumab in sequence. The origin of this receptor is a human donor with melanoma. The V gene is TRBV4-1, the J gene TRBJ1-1, with 10 bases identical to TRBD1. CDR3 bases: TGCGCCAGCAGCCAAGAGACAGGGGGCTACACTGAAGCTTTCTTT. Protein sequence: CASSQETGGYTEAFF.